Below, one TCR beta chain is given with its context. These data are taken from a study of shared clonotypes between healthy human individuals. V lost 6 bases, J lost 4 bases, and 15 bases lay in between. CDR3 length: 14 residues. The germline CDR1 and CDR2 sequences are SGHAT and FQNNGV. TCRdb's copy holds only in-frame clones and misses some; the assay was immunoSEQ multiplex PCR. The data contain more than 1,200,000 clones, about 98.5% of them singletons. This receptor was taken from a man younger than 40 in good health. Sequenced: naive CD4+ T cells sorted from blood. The sample's subset: CD45RA+ positively selected. The V and J genes are TRBV11-2 and TRBJ1-1, with D maybe TRBD1 (5 bases). CDR3 amino acids: CASRRIGGGTEAFF. CDR3 sequence (DNA): TGTGCCAGCAGGAGGATTGGGGGAGGCACTGAAGCTTTCTTT.